This entry lists 28 T cell receptor beta chains sequenced from one sample in a study of blood T cell repertoires in COVID-19. Method: immunoSEQ multiplex PCR; TCRdb's copy keeps in-frame clones and lacks some. The sample includes about 280,000 clones, 82% of them seen just once. Input material: PBMCs or T cells enriched from blood (not recorded which). Receptor source: a man aged 35-49 years who had been exposed to COVID-19.

As for this clone: The same CDR3 also results from other DNA sequences found in this sample. The chain couples TRBV5-1 to TRBJ2-3; D gene ambiguous. The V gene's germline CDR1 is SGHRS and CDR2 YFSETQ. The germline V and J ends were trimmed by 4 bases and 2 bases, with 5 bases remaining between them. The CDR3 runs to 12 residues. The CDR3 nucleotides are TGCGCCAGCAGCCCCTCCACAGATACGCAGTATTTT. The encoded protein is CASSPSTDTQYF.

The gene calls are TRBV2 and TRBJ1-5, with a tentative D call TRBD1 (6 bases). The germline gives CDR1 SNHLY, CDR2 FYNNEI. CDR3 length: 14 residues. The V end lost 6 bases, the J end lost 6 bases, and 15 bases lay between the germline ends. The CDR3: CASRNRDIGQPQHF. In DNA form, the CDR3 reads TGTGCCAGCAGGAACCGGGACATTGGTCAGCCCCAGCATTTT.

The V gene is TRBV5-1, the J gene TRBJ2-7; 9 nucleotides line up with TRBD1. The CDR3 sequence is 14 residues long. V trimming: 4 bases; J trimming: 6 bases; junction bases outside the gene matches: 8. Germline CDR1 reads SGHRS; CDR2 reads YFSETQ. The CDR3 coding sequence is TGCGCCAGCAGCCCGCGGACAGGGGAGGGCGAGCAGTACTTC. Its translation is CASSPRTGEGEQYF. The whole variable domain, remainder taken from reference TRBV5-1 and TRBJ2-7, is KAGVTQTPRYLIKTRGQQVTLSCSPISGHRSVSWYQQTPGQGLQFLFEYFSETQRNKGNFPGRFSGRQFSNSRSEMNVSTLELGDSALYLCASSPRTGEGEQYFGPGTRLTVT.

The rearrangement joins TRBV21-1 to TRBJ1-6; the DNA was not compared with TRBD1, the D call given in the table. TRBV21-1 is assigned pseudogene status. The CDR3 covers 16 residues. The CDR3 DNA sequence: TGTGCCAGCAGCAAAGCGTCAGGGGCCTATAATTCACCCCTCCACTTT. This sequence encodes CASSKASGAYNSPLHF.

The rearrangement uses TRBV9 and TRBJ2-1; 8 bases line up with TRBD2. This CDR3 has 15 residues. Germline V CDR1 and CDR2: SGDLS, YYNGEE. Trimming at V came to 0 bases and at J to 8 bases, leaving 7 bases not matched to a gene. The CDR3 DNA is TGTGCCAGCAGCGTAGGAATCAGCGGGAGTGATGAGCAGTTCTTC. Its protein product is CASSVGISGSDEQFF.

This sequence joins TRBV5-1 and TRBJ1-4, with TRBD1 identical over 7 bases. CDR1 is SGHRS, CDR2 YFSETQ, per germline. V gave up 5 bases and J gave up 5 bases; unmatched junction bases: 9. This CDR3 has 15 residues. The CDR3 coding sequence is TGCGCCAGCAGTACCGGGACAGACCCGAATGAAAAACTGTTTTTT. Translated: CASSTGTDPNEKLFF.

The chain is built from TRBV30 and TRBJ2-6, with D hard to call. Germline assignment: CDR1 GTSNPN and CDR2 SVGIG (reference sequence). CDR3 size: 14 residues. V lost 1 base and J 0 bases, leaving 4 bases between the germline ends. CDR3 sequence reads: CAWSAGSGANVLTF. The DNA for the CDR3 is TGTGCCTGGAGTGCAGGCTCTGGGGCCAACGTCCTGACTTTC.

The chain has TRBV10-2 and TRBJ1-1; tentative D call: TRBD1 (5 bases). Germline CDR1 is WSHSY and CDR2 is SAAADI. This CDR3 is built from 13 residues. The germline V and J ends were trimmed by 7 bases and 2 bases, with 11 bases remaining between them. The CDR3 spells CASTSGGNTEAFF. The CDR3 DNA is TGCGCCAGCACCTCCGGGGGAAACACTGAAGCTTTCTTT.

This chain connects TRBV18 to TRBJ1-5, with D possibly being TRBD1 (5 bases). V lost 4 bases and J 0 bases, leaving 10 bases between the germline ends. Germline V CDR1 and CDR2: KGHSH, LQKENI. This CDR3 comprises 15 residues. CDR3 coding DNA: TGTGCCAGCTCACGACAGAGTTATAGCAATCAGCCCCAGCATTTT. Protein: CASSRQSYSNQPQHF.

The rearrangement uses TRBV5-1 and TRBJ2-3, with 8 bases aligning to TRBD1. The germline gives CDR1 SGHRS, CDR2 YFSETQ. CDR3 length: 14 residues. Unmatched junction bases numbered 3, after V lost 1 base and J lost 5 bases. This CDR3 reads CASSLRTGIDTQYF. DNA for the CDR3: TGCGCCAGCAGCTTGCGGACAGGGATAGATACGCAGTATTTT.

Concerning this clone itself: The junction shows a germline mismatch at one end, possibly a read error. The genes are TRBV5-8 and TRBJ1-2; D call uncertain. Germline lookup yields CDR1 SGHTS and CDR2 YDEGEE. The CDR3 runs to 15 residues. CDR3 coding DNA: TGTGCCAGCAGCTTGGCCCCCCTACTACTCCGCACTGGGTCCTTC. This encodes CASSLAPLLLRTGSF.

The rearrangement links TRBV18 to TRBJ1-6; TRBD1 is a possible D gene (6 bases). Germline V gives CDR1 KGHSH, CDR2 LQKENI. The CDR3 extends over 15 amino acids. The V end lost 5 bases, the J end lost 5 bases, and 13 bases lay between the germline ends. CDR3 coding DNA: TGTGCCAGCTCATCATCCCGGACAGATAATTCACCCCTCCACTTT. It yields the protein CASSSSRTDNSPLHF.

In its sample, this clone was seen a few times. The chain is built from TRBV18 and TRBJ1-2; possibly TRBD1 for D (6 bases). This CDR3 is built from 15 residues. Germline CDR1 reads KGHSH; CDR2 reads LQKENI. V gave up 5 bases and J gave up 3 bases, with 16 bases separating them. CDR3 sequence: CASSSSGAPDYGYTF. In nucleotides, the CDR3 is TGTGCCAGCTCATCATCAGGGGCGCCTGACTATGGCTACACCTTC.

The chain employs TRBV4-1 and TRBJ1-1, with D perhaps TRBD1 (5 bases). The V gene's germline CDR1 is MGHRA and CDR2 YSYEKL. V lost 1 base, J lost 4 bases, and 13 bases lay in between. The CDR3 has 15 residues. The CDR3 here is CASSQGEQVATEAFF. The DNA for the CDR3 is TGCGCCAGCAGCCAAGGGGAACAGGTGGCCACTGAAGCTTTCTTT.

The chain has TRBV28 and TRBJ1-6; D may be TRBD1 (5 bases). V was shortened by 8 bases and J by 8 bases, with 10 bases between the two germline ends. Germline CDR1 MDHEN, CDR2 SYDVKM. The CDR3 is 12 residues long. The CDR3 spells CASLETDSPLHF. The CDR3 nucleotides are TGTGCCAGCCTTGAGACAGATTCACCCCTCCACTTT.

The V call is TRBV18, the J call TRBJ2-1; D is possibly TRBD1 (6 bases). The V end lost 2 bases, the J end lost 5 bases, and 10 bases lay between the germline ends. Germline assignment: CDR1 KGHSH and CDR2 LQKENI. This CDR3 is 14 amino acids long. The CDR3 spells CASSPYRVNNEQFF. DNA of the CDR3: TGTGCCAGCTCACCATACAGGGTAAACAATGAGCAGTTCTTC.

The chain recombines TRBV6-4 with TRBJ2-2; D is perhaps TRBD2 (6 bases). With 0 bases removed from V and 6 bases from J, the gap between germline ends came to 11 bases. This CDR3 has 15 residues. The germline gives CDR1 MRHNA, CDR2 SNTAGT. The CDR3 spells CASSDSGRNSGELFF. CDR3 coding DNA: TGTGCCAGCAGTGACTCCGGGAGAAATTCCGGGGAGCTGTTTTTT.

This rearrangement joins TRBV6-8 to TRBJ2-1; a possible D gene is TRBD2 (5 bases). Germline lookup yields CDR1 MNHGY and CDR2 SAAAGT. Trimming took 1 base from V and 7 from J, leaving 5 bases between them. This CDR3 has 12 amino acids. The CDR3 is CASSYWENEQFF. The CDR3, as DNA: TGTGCCAGCAGTTACTGGGAGAATGAGCAGTTCTTC.

This chain uses TRBV7-3 with TRBJ2-3; 10 bases match TRBD2. This CDR3 spans 15 amino acids. CDR1 is SGHTA, CDR2 FQGTGA, per germline. V lost 5 bases, J lost 1 base, and 3 bases stayed unmatched. The CDR3 is CASSPGTSGTDTQYF. CDR3 nucleotides: TGTGCCAGCAGCCCCGGGACTAGCGGCACAGATACGCAGTATTTT.

This clone was seen a few times. This chain joins TRBV5-1 and TRBJ2-2, with 8 bases fitting TRBD2. V shed 7 bases, J shed 2 bases, and the junction held 4 bases outside the gene matches. The length of the CDR3 is 14 residues. Germline V gives CDR1 SGHRS, CDR2 YFSETQ. CDR3 DNA sequence: TGCGCCAGCCTGGGACTAGACAACACCGGGGAGCTGTTTTTT. Amino acid sequence: CASLGLDNTGELFF.

In DNA form, the CDR3 reads TGTGCCAGTAGTATGAGGGCAAACAATGAGCAGTTCTTC. Its protein is CASSMRANNEQFF. The chain links TRBV19 to TRBJ2-1; possibly TRBD2 for D (5 bases). Trimming shortened V by 3 bases and J by 5 bases, and 8 bases separated the two germline ends. The V gene's germline CDR1 is LNHDA and CDR2 SQIVND (reference sequence). The CDR3 loop spans 13 amino acids. Using reference TRBV19 and TRBJ2-1 for the parts outside the CDR3, the full variable domain is DGGITQSPKYLFRKEGQNVTLSCEQNLNHDAMYWYRQDPGQGLRLIYYSQIVNDFQKGDIAEGYSVSREKKESFPLTVTSAQKNPTAFYLCASSMRANNEQFFGPGTRLTVL.

This chain uses TRBV29-1 with TRBJ2-2; 9 nucleotides align to TRBD2. V was clipped by 4 bases and J by 6 bases; unmatched bases: 6. Looked up from germline, CDR1 is SQVTM and CDR2 is ANQGSEA. The CDR3 runs 14 residues. CDR3: CSVGLLAGSGELFF. The CDR3 bases are TGCAGCGTTGGACTTCTAGCGGGATCCGGGGAGCTGTTTTTT.

The chain has TRBV19 and TRBJ2-5; 7 bases agree with TRBD2. CDR1 and CDR2 (germline): LNHDA, SQIVND (reference sequence). With 5 bases clipped from V and 5 bases from J, the junction kept 2 bases outside the gene matches. The CDR3 runs to 12 residues. The CDR3 DNA is TGTGCCAGTAGTCTCGGGAGGGAGACCCAGTACTTC. This codes for CASSLGRETQYF.

This CDR3 is CASSSSSGSGTDTQYF. CDR3 DNA: TGTGCCAGCAGCTCCTCTAGCGGGAGCGGCACAGATACGCAGTATTTT. The rearrangement links TRBV7-6 to TRBJ2-3; TRBD2 matches 10 bases. This CDR3 comprises 16 residues. The V segment lost 4 bases and the J segment 1 base; nucleotides outside the gene matches: 5. The germline V gene has CDR1 SGHVS and CDR2 FNYEAQ. Variable domain in full (rest from reference TRBV7-6 and TRBJ2-3): GAGVSQSPRYKVTKRGQDVALRCDPISGHVSLYWYRQALGQGPEFLTYFNYEAQQDKSGLPNDRFSAERPEGSISTLTIQRTEQRDSAMYRCASSSSSGSGTDTQYFGPGTRLTVL.

The chain employs TRBV10-3 and TRBJ2-3; a possible D gene is TRBD1 (5 bases). This CDR3 spans 12 amino acids. V lost 5 bases and J lost 5, with 8 bases in between. Germline loops: CDR1 ENHRY, CDR2 SYGVKD. The CDR3 bases are TGTGCCATCAGTTCTAGGGGAGATACGCAGTATTTT. It yields the protein CAISSRGDTQYF.

The chain's CDR3 is CASMVRAGAVTGELFF. Written as DNA, the CDR3 is TGTGCCAGCATGGTTCGGGCGGGAGCGGTCACCGGGGAGCTGTTTTTT. The chain links TRBV13 to TRBJ2-2; 7 bases fit TRBD2. Germline V gene lookup returns CDR1 PRHDT and CDR2 FYEKMQ (reference sequence). With 7 bases clipped from V and 4 bases from J, the junction kept 12 bases outside the gene matches. The CDR3 contains 16 residues.

The genes are TRBV12-5 and TRBJ1-1, with D perhaps TRBD1 (6 bases). The CDR3 has 16 residues. Looked up from germline, CDR1 is LGHNT and CDR2 is FRNRAP. The germline V and J ends were trimmed by 2 bases and 5 bases, with 18 bases remaining between them. CDR3 amino acids: CASGLPTQDRPTEAFF. Written as DNA, the CDR3 is TGTGCTAGTGGTTTGCCCACTCAGGACAGACCAACTGAAGCTTTCTTT.

The CDR3 loop is CASSPGSGSGNTIYF. CDR3 DNA: TGTGCCAGCTCACCAGGATCAGGCTCTGGAAACACCATATATTTT. The V and J genes are TRBV18 and TRBJ1-3; D call uncertain. Germline V gene data show CDR1 as KGHSH and CDR2 as LQKENI. V gave up 2 bases and J gave up 0 bases, with 8 bases separating them. The CDR3 extends over 15 amino acids.